The 15 T cell receptor beta chains below all came from one sample that was sequenced in a study of shared clonotypes between healthy human individuals. TCRdb's table, derived via immunoSEQ multiplex PCR, lists solely in-frame clones and lacks some. This table has approximately 2.5 million clones, approximately 94% appearing once. The sequenced sample was naive CD4+ T cells from PBMCs. Subset given: CD45RA+ positively selected. These receptors were taken from a young man in good health. Some clones in this sample may be carry-over from other donors' samples.

This chain connects TRBV27 to TRBJ2-5; TRBD1 might be the D (5 bases). The germline V gene has CDR1 MNHEY and CDR2 SMNVEV (reference sequence). Trimming stripped 2 bases from V and 2 bases from J, with 12 bases between. The CDR3 contains 15 residues. The CDR3 loop is CASSLNPGFQETQYF. Written as DNA, the CDR3 is TGTGCCAGCAGTTTAAACCCAGGGTTTCAAGAGACCCAGTACTTC.

The chain combines TRBV14 with TRBJ1-1; D might be TRBD1 (6 bases). The V gene lost 3 bases and the J gene lost 3 bases, with 8 bases spanning the gap. Germline V gene sequence: CDR1 SGHDN, CDR2 FVKESK. The CDR3 extends over 13 amino acids. CDR3 amino acids: CASSHSGDTEAFF. The CDR3 nucleotides are TGTGCCAGCAGCCACTCAGGGGACACTGAAGCTTTCTTT. The full variable domain, with the rest looked up from reference TRBV14 and TRBJ1-1, is EAGVTQFPSHSVIEKGQTVTLRCDPISGHDNLYWYRRVMGKEIKFLLHFVKESKQDESGMPNNRFLAERTGGTYSTLKVQPAELEDSGVYFCASSHSGDTEAFFGQGTRLTVV.

V gene TRBV11-2 combines with J gene TRBJ2-7, with TRBD1 identical over 8 bases. CDR1 and CDR2 (germline): SGHAT, FQNNGV. Trimming took 5 bases from V and 0 from J; bases not matched to a gene: 9. The CDR3 loop spans 16 amino acids. CDR3 in amino acids: CASSANGQGSSYEQYF. The DNA for the CDR3 is TGTGCCAGCAGCGCAAACGGACAGGGTAGCTCCTACGAGCAGTACTTC.

The chain has TRBV18 and TRBJ1-2; D remains ambiguous. Germline assignment: CDR1 KGHSH and CDR2 LQKENI. There are 13 residues in the CDR3. The V end was cut by 3 bases, the J end by 6 bases, with 11 bases between. The CDR3 reads CASSPTTGDGYTF. CDR3 DNA: TGTGCCAGCTCACCCACGACGGGCGATGGCTACACCTTC.

This clone was found once. The V gene is TRBV11-3, the J gene TRBJ2-7; the match to TRBD2 covers 7 bases. The CDR3 spans 12 residues. Germline V gene data show CDR1 as SGHNT and CDR2 as YENEEA. Unmatched junction bases numbered 1, after V lost 1 base and J lost 7 bases. In DNA, the CDR3 is TGTGCCAGCAGCTTAGGGGAGGGTGAGCAGTACTTC. Residues: CASSLGEGEQYF.

The gene calls are TRBV5-1 and TRBJ2-7; D tentatively fits TRBD1 or TRBD2 (5 bases each). Germline lookup yields CDR1 SGHRS and CDR2 YFSETQ. This CDR3 is built from 14 residues. V was shortened by 0 bases and J by 3 bases, with 10 bases between the two germline ends. In DNA form, the CDR3 reads TGCGCCAGCAGCTTGGCAGGGAGCGACTACGAGCAGTACTTC. Its protein is CASSLAGSDYEQYF.

The chain combines TRBV6-6 with TRBJ2-7; no clear D gene. Trimming stripped 2 bases from V and 3 bases from J, with 8 bases between. Germline-derived CDR1 and CDR2 are MNHNY and SVGAGI (reference sequence). This CDR3 contains 13 residues. This CDR3 is CASSYGGVYEQYF. CDR3 in DNA: TGTGCCAGCAGTTACGGTGGCGTCTACGAGCAGTACTTC.

A remark on this clone: The germline gene is not matched at one end of the junction; a read error may be the cause. The rearrangement links TRBV6-6 to TRBJ2-4; TRBD2 agrees at 7 bases. This CDR3 region has 15 residues. Germline lookup yields CDR1 MNHNY and CDR2 SVGAGI (reference sequence). CDR3 DNA sequence: TGTGCCAGCAGTTCCGCGGGGAGGGGCAAAGACATTCAGTACTTC. This sequence encodes CASSSAGRGKDIQYF.

A single count supports this clone. The CDR3 DNA reads as TGTGCCAGCAGCTTTGACGTGAGGACTGAAGCTTTCTTT. Protein sequence: CASSFDVRTEAFF. The V and J genes are TRBV11-2 and TRBJ1-1; no firm D call. CDR3 length: 13 amino acids. Trimming took 3 bases from V and 5 from J, leaving 10 bases between them. From germline, CDR1 is SGHAT and CDR2 FQNNGV.

The chain joins TRBV5-6 to TRBJ2-1, with no clear D. The germline V and J ends were trimmed by 4 bases and 2 bases, with 7 bases remaining between them. Germline V gene sequence: CDR1 SGHDT, CDR2 YYEEEE. CDR3 length equals 13 residues. CDR3 amino acids: CASSGVTYNEQFF. The CDR3 DNA reads TGTGCCAGCAGCGGGGTTACCTACAATGAGCAGTTCTTC. Looking up the rest from reference TRBV5-6 and TRBJ2-1 gives the full variable domain: DAGVTQSPTHLIKTRGQQVTLRCSPKSGHDTVSWYQQALGQGPQFIFQYYEEEERQRGNFPDRFSGHQFPNYSSELNVNALLLGDSALYLCASSGVTYNEQFFGPGTRLTVL.

The chain couples TRBV27 to TRBJ2-7, with 7 bases aligning to TRBD1. With 3 bases clipped from V and 2 bases from J, the junction kept 16 bases outside the gene matches. Germline CDR1 reads MNHEY; CDR2 reads SMNVEV (reference sequence). The CDR3 contains 18 residues. CDR3 sequence: CASSFRPPRQGPTYEQYF. In DNA form, the CDR3 reads TGTGCCAGCAGTTTCCGACCCCCAAGACAGGGACCTACCTACGAGCAGTACTTC.

This chain connects TRBV4-2 to TRBJ1-2, with TRBD1 identical over 11 bases. CDR1 LGHNA and CDR2 YNFKEQ come from the germline V gene. The CDR3 is 16 residues long. Trimming took 3 bases from V and 8 from J; bases not matched to a gene: 11. The CDR3 protein is CASSQQRGQGVGGYTF. For the CDR3, the DNA is TGTGCCAGCAGCCAGCAGAGGGGACAGGGGGTAGGGGGCTACACCTTC.

This chain links TRBV5-6 with TRBJ1-2; TRBD1 matches 12 bases. V shed 6 bases and J 4 bases; nucleotides not matched to a gene: 7. The CDR3 runs 15 residues. The germline CDR1 and CDR2 sequences are SGHDT and YYEEEE. CDR3 loop: CASKSGTGGPYGYTF. For the CDR3, the DNA is TGTGCCAGCAAAAGTGGGACAGGGGGCCCCTATGGCTACACCTTC.

This rearrangement joins TRBV21-1 to TRBJ2-5; TRBD2, as called in the table, went unchecked against the DNA. TRBV21-1 is marked as a pseudogene. The CDR3 extends over 20 amino acids. The CDR3 loop is CASTSSRILAGVSLRETQYF. The CDR3 coding sequence is TGTGCCAGCACCTCCTCAAGAATCCTAGCGGGAGTATCACTTCGGGAGACCCAGTACTTC.

The CDR3 here is CASTQAGRGHEQFF. As DNA, the CDR3 is TGTGCCAGCACCCAAGCTGGGAGGGGTCATGAGCAGTTCTTC. The chain uses TRBV28 and TRBJ2-1, with 7 nucleotides matching TRBD2. After removal of 7 bases from V and 8 bases from J, the junction contained 11 bases not matched to a gene. CDR1 and CDR2 from the germline V gene are MDHEN and SYDVKM. The CDR3 is made up of 14 amino acids.